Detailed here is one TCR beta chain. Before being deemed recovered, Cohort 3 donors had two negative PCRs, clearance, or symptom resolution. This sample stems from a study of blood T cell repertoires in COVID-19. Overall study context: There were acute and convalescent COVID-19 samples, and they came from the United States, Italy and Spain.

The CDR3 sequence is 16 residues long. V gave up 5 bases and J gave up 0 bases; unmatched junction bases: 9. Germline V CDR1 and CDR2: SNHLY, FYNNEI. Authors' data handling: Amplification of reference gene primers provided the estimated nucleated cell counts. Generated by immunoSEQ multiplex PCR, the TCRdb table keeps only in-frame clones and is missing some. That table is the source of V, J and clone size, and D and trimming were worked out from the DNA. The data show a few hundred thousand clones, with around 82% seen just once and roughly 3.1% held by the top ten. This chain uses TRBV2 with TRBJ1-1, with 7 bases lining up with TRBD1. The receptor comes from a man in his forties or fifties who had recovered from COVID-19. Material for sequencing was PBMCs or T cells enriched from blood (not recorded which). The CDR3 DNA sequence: TGTGCCAGCAGTCCCCAAGTCACAGGGGTGAACACTGAAGCTTTCTTT. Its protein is CASSPQVTGVNTEAFF.